A selection of T cell receptor beta chains follows, all from one sample in a study of radiotherapy plus CTLA-4 blockade in lung cancer. The table came from immunoSEQ multiplex PCR; TCRdb's copy has only in-frame clones and leaves some out. The repertoire holds 35,000 to 40,000 clones, with 85% to 90% as singletons. The sample in question was peripheral blood, obtained from a patient treated with radiotherapy plus ipilimumab. These receptor sequences come from a human donor with non-small cell lung cancer who had stable disease on radiotherapy plus ipilimumab. Each CDR3 is given with its conserved first and last residue. D genes are given only for firm matches. Part of the rows lack a size; the others show once, few, many or a class for expanded clones.

v_call: TRBV28; d_call: -; clone_size: -; j_call: TRBJ1-2; cdr3_nt: TGTGCCAGCTTCCCTTTCGGGGTTAACTATGGCTACACCTTC; cdr3_aa: CASFPFGVNYGYTF
v_call: TRBV19; d_call: TRBD2; clone_size: -; j_call: TRBJ2-3; cdr3_nt: TGTGCCAGTAGTCCGGGAGTGAATCTAGCGGGAGGGGCAGATACGCAGTATTTT; cdr3_aa: CASSPGVNLAGGADTQYF
v_call: TRBV7-9; d_call: TRBD1; clone_size: once; j_call: TRBJ1-5; cdr3_nt: TGTGCCAGCAGCTTAGTGGGAGGGCGAACAGGGGGGAGCAATCAGCCCCAGCATTTT; cdr3_aa: CASSLVGGRTGGSNQPQHF
v_call: TRBV5-4; d_call: -; clone_size: -; j_call: TRBJ1-2; cdr3_nt: TGTGCCAGCAGCCCTCAGGGAGGCAGCTATGGCTACACCTTC; cdr3_aa: CASSPQGGSYGYTF
v_call: TRBV6-1; d_call: -; clone_size: few; j_call: TRBJ1-2; cdr3_nt: TGTGCCAGCAGTGAGGCAGGGGAACGACTACCCGGCGGCTACACCTTC; cdr3_aa: CASSEAGERLPGGYTF
v_call: TRBV5-4; d_call: -; clone_size: -; j_call: TRBJ2-3; cdr3_nt: TGTGCCAGCAGCCCGGGCCCGGACTTCACTAGCACAGATACGCAGTATTTT; cdr3_aa: CASSPGPDFTSTDTQYF
v_call: TRBV30; d_call: -; clone_size: -; j_call: TRBJ1-2; cdr3_nt: TGTGCCTGTGTAAACTATGGCTACACCTTC; cdr3_aa: CACVNYGYTF
v_call: TRBV7-9; d_call: -; clone_size: -; j_call: TRBJ1-4; cdr3_nt: TGTGCCAGCAGCTTAGGGCCAAGCGCAACTAATGAAAAACTGTTTTTT; cdr3_aa: CASSLGPSATNEKLFF
v_call: TRBV29-1; d_call: -; clone_size: -; j_call: TRBJ2-1; cdr3_nt: TGCAGCGTCGCTTTCAGGAATGAGCAGTTCTTC; cdr3_aa: CSVAFRNEQFF
v_call: TRBV7-2; d_call: TRBD2; clone_size: -; j_call: TRBJ2-7; cdr3_nt: TGTGCCAGCAGCTTAGCGCTAGCGGGAAGTCACGAGCAGTACTTC; cdr3_aa: CASSLALAGSHEQYF
v_call: TRBV7-9; d_call: TRBD1; clone_size: -; j_call: TRBJ2-6; cdr3_nt: TGTGCCAGCAGCTTAGGGACAGGGGGCCCGTCTGGGGCCAACGTCCTGACTTTC; cdr3_aa: CASSLGTGGPSGANVLTF
v_call: TRBV6-1; d_call: TRBD2; clone_size: -; j_call: TRBJ2-1; cdr3_nt: TGTGCCAGCTCTCCGGGACTAGCGTATTATGAGCAGTTCTTC; cdr3_aa: CASSPGLAYYEQFF
v_call: TRBV7-2; d_call: TRBD2; clone_size: -; j_call: TRBJ2-2; cdr3_nt: TGTGCCAGCAGGCTAGCGGGGACCAACACCGGGGAGCTGTTTTTT; cdr3_aa: CASRLAGTNTGELFF
v_call: TRBV5-1; d_call: TRBD1; clone_size: -; j_call: TRBJ1-2; cdr3_nt: TGCGCCAGCAGTCCGGGACAGGGGGGCTATGGCTACACCTTC; cdr3_aa: CASSPGQGGYGYTF
v_call: TRBV7-2; d_call: -; clone_size: -; j_call: TRBJ1-1; cdr3_nt: TGTGCCAGCAGCTCTTATATAAACACTGAAGCTTTCTTT; cdr3_aa: CASSSYINTEAFF
v_call: TRBV4-3; d_call: -; clone_size: -; j_call: TRBJ2-5; cdr3_nt: TGCGCCAGCAGCCAAGAGTTGGGGGGGGCAGCGAACCAAGAGACCCAGTACTTC; cdr3_aa: CASSQELGGAANQETQYF